Listed below are T cell receptor beta chains from one sample, sequenced in a study of OX40 agonist ivuxolimab in advanced cancers. The assay was immunoSEQ multiplex PCR, and TCRdb's table has in-frame clones only and misses some. The sample lists tens of thousands of clones, over 75% seen once, with 0.25% to 0.3% in the top ten. Sequencing used CD4+ or CD8+ T cells sorted from blood, obtained in a trial of the OX40 agonist ivuxolimab. These receptors were obtained from an adult with an advanced solid tumor such as melanoma, head and neck, liver or kidney cancer. The CDR3 runs from the conserved cysteine through the conserved F or W. The D gene is left open where the match is weak. A row's size may be missing; if present it is once, few, many or a size class.

d_gene: .
abundance: .
j_gene: TRBJ2-2
v_gene: TRBV2
CDR3nt: TGTGCCAGCAATTTTGGACCGTTGGACACCGGGGAGCTGTTTTTT
CDR3aa: CASNFGPLDTGELFF

d_gene: .
abundance: .
j_gene: TRBJ2-2
v_gene: TRBV7-9
CDR3nt: TGTGCCAGCAGCTTTGTTAACCTCAACACCGGGGAGCTGTTTTTT
CDR3aa: CASSFVNLNTGELFF

d_gene: .
abundance: once
j_gene: TRBJ2-6
v_gene: TRBV4-1
CDR3nt: TGCGCCAGCAGCCAACAGAGTTTGAGGGGGTCTGGGGCCAACGTCCTGACTTTC
CDR3aa: CASSQQSLRGSGANVLTF

d_gene: .
abundance: .
j_gene: TRBJ1-1
v_gene: TRBV9
CDR3nt: TGTGCCAGCAGCCCCCGGACGACAACAGACTATGTAGCTTTCTTT
CDR3aa: CASSPRTTTDYVAFF

d_gene: .
abundance: .
j_gene: TRBJ2-5
v_gene: TRBV2
CDR3nt: TGTGCCAGCACTACGCTGAGGGCGGGGGAGACCCAGTACTTC
CDR3aa: CASTTLRAGETQYF

d_gene: .
abundance: .
j_gene: TRBJ2-1
v_gene: TRBV11-2
CDR3nt: TGTGCCAGCAGCTCCACAGGGGAGGGCGGGAGCGCAATACAGTTCTTC
CDR3aa: CASSSTGEGGSAIQFF

d_gene: TRBD1
abundance: .
j_gene: TRBJ1-2
v_gene: TRBV27
CDR3nt: TGTGCCAGCAGTTCCGGGGACAGGGTTGTGGGTGGCTACACCTTC
CDR3aa: CASSSGDRVVGGYTF

d_gene: .
abundance: .
j_gene: TRBJ1-5
v_gene: TRBV7-6
CDR3nt: TGTGCCAGCAGCGCCTTCAATCAGCCCCAGCATTTT
CDR3aa: CASSAFNQPQHF

d_gene: .
abundance: .
j_gene: TRBJ1-2
v_gene: TRBV6-1
CDR3nt: TGTGCCAGCAGTGACAGGTTACCGTATGGCTACACCTTC
CDR3aa: CASSDRLPYGYTF

d_gene: .
abundance: .
j_gene: TRBJ2-3
v_gene: TRBV23-1
CDR3nt: TGCGCCAGCAGTCGTATGGGCAGTCCCGTGGGTCAAACAGATACGCAGTATTTT
CDR3aa: CASSRMGSPVGQTDTQYF

d_gene: .
abundance: few
j_gene: TRBJ1-4
v_gene: TRBV15
CDR3nt: TGTGCCACCGCACAGCCTAATGAAAAACTGTTTTTT
CDR3aa: CATAQPNEKLFF

d_gene: .
abundance: .
j_gene: TRBJ1-4
v_gene: TRBV9
CDR3nt: TGTGCCAGCAGCGTAGTTTTGGGGTCAAAACTGTTTTTT
CDR3aa: CASSVVLGSKLFF

d_gene: .
abundance: .
j_gene: TRBJ2-5
v_gene: TRBV5-1
CDR3nt: TGCGCCAGCAGCTTGGACCCGGGATCAAGCCAAGAGACCCAGTACTTC
CDR3aa: CASSLDPGSSQETQYF

d_gene: .
abundance: .
j_gene: TRBJ1-3
v_gene: TRBV19
CDR3nt: TGTGCCAGTAGTCCTTGGGACCGGTTCTCTGGAAACACCATATATTTT
CDR3aa: CASSPWDRFSGNTIYF

d_gene: .
abundance: .
j_gene: TRBJ2-7
v_gene: TRBV7-2
CDR3nt: TGTGCCAGCAGCCCCACGAACTACGAGCAGTACTTC
CDR3aa: CASSPTNYEQYF

d_gene: .
abundance: .
j_gene: TRBJ2-7
v_gene: TRBV21-1
CDR3nt: TGTGCCAGCAGCGCGCACCATTTCCCGCTACGAGCGGGAAGCTCCTACGAGCAGTACTTC
CDR3aa: CASSAHHFPLRAGSSYEQYF

d_gene: .
abundance: .
j_gene: TRBJ1-2
v_gene: TRBV5-1
CDR3nt: TGCGCCAGCAGCGGGAGGACAGACGGGTGGGGCTACACCTTC
CDR3aa: CASSGRTDGWGYTF

d_gene: TRBD1
abundance: .
j_gene: TRBJ1-1
v_gene: TRBV18
CDR3nt: TGTGCCAGCTCACCACCTTATTCCGAGGACAGGGGGACAATGTCCTTT
CDR3aa: CASSPPYSEDRGTMSF

d_gene: .
abundance: .
j_gene: TRBJ1-1
v_gene: TRBV5-4
CDR3nt: TGTGCCAGCAGCGACCCCAACACTGAAGCTTTCTTT
CDR3aa: CASSDPNTEAFF

d_gene: .
abundance: .
j_gene: TRBJ1-2
v_gene: TRBV11-2
CDR3nt: TGTGCCAGCAGCCAACGGATAAACGAATATGGCTACACCTTC
CDR3aa: CASSQRINEYGYTF

d_gene: TRBD2
abundance: .
j_gene: TRBJ2-1
v_gene: TRBV7-3
CDR3nt: TGTGCCAGCAGCTCAGGACTAGCGGGAGGAAATGAGCAGTTCTTC
CDR3aa: CASSSGLAGGNEQFF

d_gene: .
abundance: few
j_gene: TRBJ1-1
v_gene: TRBV18
CDR3nt: TGTGCCAGCTCACGGAACGGGGAGAACACTGAAGCTTTCTTT
CDR3aa: CASSRNGENTEAFF

d_gene: .
abundance: .
j_gene: TRBJ2-3
v_gene: TRBV2
CDR3nt: TGTGCCAGCAGTGTGAGAGATACGCAGTATTTT
CDR3aa: CASSVRDTQYF

d_gene: TRBD2
abundance: .
j_gene: TRBJ2-7
v_gene: TRBV27
CDR3nt: TGTGCCAGCAAGAGTAGCGGGAGTCACTACGAGCAGTACTTC
CDR3aa: CASKSSGSHYEQYF

d_gene: TRBD1
abundance: .
j_gene: TRBJ1-2
v_gene: TRBV5-1
CDR3nt: TGCGCCAGCAGCCCAGGACAGGTCTATGGCTACACCTTC
CDR3aa: CASSPGQVYGYTF

d_gene: .
abundance: .
j_gene: TRBJ1-2
v_gene: TRBV10-3
CDR3nt: TGTGCCATCAGTGAAGGGCGGGACGGGGGCTATGGCTACACCTTC
CDR3aa: CAISEGRDGGYGYTF

d_gene: .
abundance: .
j_gene: TRBJ2-3
v_gene: TRBV5-1
CDR3nt: TGCGCCAGCAGCCCCGGCGCTACCGGACCGGGAGATACGCAGTATTTT
CDR3aa: CASSPGATGPGDTQYF

d_gene: .
abundance: .
j_gene: TRBJ2-2
v_gene: TRBV14
CDR3nt: TGTGCCAGCAGCCACGGATGGGGCCCGGGCACCGGGGAGCTGTTTTTT
CDR3aa: CASSHGWGPGTGELFF